This T cell receptor beta chain appears in the sequencing data of a study of early T cells in non-severe SARS-CoV-2 infection. Study details: RNA in bulk from unsorted whole blood was sequenced, and chains were unpaired. Study-wide results and caveats: There was a bias toward anti-spike CD8 responses in VDJdb matching, which missed private and CD4 specificities.

The TCR library protocol attached unique molecular identifiers to the individual cDNA molecules. TCRdb re-derived calls from the 5' RACE reads in MiXCR, one entry per CDR3 protein. There are some 49,000 distinct CDR3 sequences in the sample; 7.5% to 9.5% occur only once, and approximately 4% lies in the top ten. This clonotype was counted at least ten times. Its antigen is not known. CDR3 length: 14 amino acids. Germline lookup yields CDR1 KGHSH and CDR2 LQKENI. Trimming pared 0 bases from V and 10 bases from J, leaving 13 bases between. Sequenced material: whole blood. This clonotype originated in an adult who was a healthcare worker with PCR-confirmed SARS-CoV-2 infection or an uninfected control (not recorded which). The chain combines TRBV18 with TRBJ2-1; TRBD1 is a possible D gene (5 bases). This chain's CDR3 is CASSPPAGPGEQFF. The CDR3, as DNA: TGTGCCAGCTCACCACCCGCTGGACCAGGGGAGCAGTTCTTC.